This T cell receptor (beta chain) was recovered during a study of early T cells in non-severe SARS-CoV-2 infection. Study in general: It was bulk RNA from unsorted whole blood that was sequenced, and the chains were unpaired.

The CDR3 spans 15 residues. Germline CDR1 is SGHKS and CDR2 is YYEKEE (reference sequence). V gave up 3 bases and J gave up 4 bases; unmatched junction bases: 10. This clonotype was seen repeatedly, ten times or more. TCRdb re-analysed the 5' RACE reads in MiXCR, keeping a single row per CDR3 protein. The table records roughly 24,000 distinct CDR3 sequences, 3.5% to 4.5% of them present only once. This chain uses TRBV5-5 with TRBJ2-7, with 7 nucleotides matching TRBD1. Material for sequencing was whole blood. The receptor was isolated from an adult who was a healthcare worker with PCR-confirmed SARS-CoV-2 infection or an uninfected control (not recorded which). CDR3 DNA sequence: TGTGCCAGCAGCTACAACCCGGGACAGCCATACGAGCAGTACTTC. Its protein product is CASSYNPGQPYEQYF.